This TCR beta chain was captured in a study of OX40 agonist ivuxolimab in advanced cancers. Across the study: In this cohort, patients received ivuxolimab, an agonistic anti-OX40 (CD134) antibody. Three patients, one with hepatocellular carcinoma and two with cutaneous melanoma, responded partially. Study results and caveats: At 0.1 to 3.0 mg/kg, CD4+ and CD8+ blood T cells expanded clonally by week 6. On average, CD8+ T cells showed a greater number of expanded clones than CD4+.

This CDR3 spans 15 amino acids. Trimming removed 5 bases from V and 0 bases from J, with 14 bases in between. In germline, CDR1 is GTSNPN, CDR2 SVGIG (reference sequence). Assay: immunoSEQ multiplex PCR; the TCRdb copy retains only in-frame clones and omits some. The data show tens of thousands of clones, 70% to 90% seen once. This clone has only one observation. The target antigen is unknown. The chain has TRBV30 and TRBJ2-1; TRBD1 might be the D (6 bases). Sequenced here: CD4+ or CD8+ T cells sorted from blood, sampled in a trial of the OX40 agonist ivuxolimab. The origin of this receptor is an adult with an advanced solid tumor such as melanoma, head and neck, liver or kidney cancer. CDR3 DNA sequence: TGTGCCTGGTCTAGAAGGGGGAGCTCCTACAATGAGCAGTTCTTC. This codes for CAWSRRGSSYNEQFF.